This T cell receptor beta chain comes out of a study of high-grade serous ovarian cancer treatment subgroups. Study in general: On average, 14,192 reads and thousands of unique TCR beta rearrangements were obtained per sample. Study results and limitations: Same-patient tumor repertoires overlapped at roughly 0.1 to 0.85; different patients barely overlapped. These tumor repertoires lack spatial information from bulk sequencing.

Data came from immunoSEQ multiplex PCR; TCRdb stores just in-frame clones and leaves some out. The sample shows 5,000 or so clones, 65% to 70% of them seen only once. Tumor samples were taken before definitive surgery or chemotherapy. With 10 bases removed from V and 1 base from J, the gap between germline ends came to 18 bases. Germline V lookup: CDR1 SNHLY, CDR2 FYNNEI. This CDR3 contains 15 residues. This clone qualifies as medium-sized. Its antigen is unidentified. Material for sequencing was tumor tissue. The chain joins TRBV2 to TRBJ2-3; tentative D call: TRBD2 (6 bases). The receptor was derived from a human donor with high-grade serous ovarian cancer. The CDR3 loop is CATPPPGLGTDTQYF. Written as DNA, the CDR3 is TGTGCCACCCCTCCACCGGGACTCGGCACAGATACGCAGTATTTT.